This TCR beta chain comes out of a study of shared clonotypes between healthy human individuals. CDR1 and CDR2 (germline): LNHDA, SQIVND (reference sequence). This CDR3 is 16 amino acids long. Trimming stripped 7 bases from V and 5 bases from J, with 20 bases between. Clones were sequenced by immunoSEQ multiplex PCR, and TCRdb holds only the in-frame ones, with some missing. The sample holds 1,100,000 or so clones, 78% seen once. This chain joins TRBV19 and TRBJ2-2, with D maybe TRBD2 (6 bases). The receptor was isolated from a man aged 18 to 35 in good health. Some clones in this sample may be carry-over from other donors' samples. Specimen: memory CD4+ T cells from PBMCs. As to subset: CD45RA-negative fraction. The CDR3 is CASTQRKGGGTGELFF. DNA for the CDR3: TGTGCCAGTACCCAAAGGAAGGGAGGTGGTACCGGGGAGCTGTTTTTT.